The TCR beta chain under discussion was sequenced for a study of T cells expressing NK-cell markers. CDR1 is MRHNA and CDR2 is SNTAGT in the germline V gene. This CDR3 spans 19 amino acids. Following a re-call of the 5' RACE reads, TCRdb has one entry per CDR3 protein and lacks DNA. This sample's table has over 100,000 distinct CDR3 sequences. The chain is built from TRBV6-4 and TRBJ2-7; checking the TCRdb D call of TRBD2 is not possible without DNA. The source of this sequence is a woman aged 18 to 75 in good health. Sequenced sample: blood T cells: a sorted CD56 or NKG2C T cell subset, CD4+ or CD8+ T cells, or bulk PBMC T cells (not recorded which). The CDR3 loop is CASRIPAGARTSGDYEQYF.